One sample yielded the 22 T cell receptor beta chains listed below, sequenced in a study of blood T cell repertoires in COVID-19. The repertoire was sequenced with immunoSEQ multiplex PCR; TCRdb's copy has only in-frame clones and lacks some. The table has under 450,000 clones, less than 90% seen once. Source material: PBMCs or T cells enriched from blood (not recorded which). The receptors shown here come from a woman in her 30s who had recovered from COVID-19.

The J gene is TRBJ2-2, the V gene TRBV2, with D possibly being TRBD1 (6 bases). From germline, CDR1 is SNHLY and CDR2 FYNNEI. V was clipped by 7 bases and J by 5 bases, with 8 bases between them. The CDR3 loop spans 12 amino acids. The CDR3 reads CASTQGTGELFF. The DNA of the CDR3 is TGTGCCAGCACCCAGGGGACCGGGGAGCTGTTTTTT.

The J gene is TRBJ2-3, the V gene TRBV3-1 (or the pseudogene TRBV3-2), with TRBD1 matching 10 bases. Trimming took 3 bases from V and 11 from J; bases not matched to a gene: 11. CDR1 and CDR2 from the germline V gene are LGHDT and YNNKEL (reference sequence). This CDR3 has 15 residues. CDR3 nucleotide sequence: TGTGCCAGCAGCCACCGGGACAGGGGTGTCATAAGGCAGTATTTT. Translated: CASSHRDRGVIRQYF.

The rearrangement joins TRBV12-3 or TRBV12-4 to TRBJ2-1; TRBD2 matches at 12 bases. The ends lost 4 bases at V and 9 bases at J; junction bases unmatched: 1. The CDR3 totals 13 residues. CDR3 DNA sequence: TGTGCCAGCAGTTGGGGACTAGCGGGTGAGCAGTTCTTC. It yields the protein CASSWGLAGEQFF.

This clone was counted a single time. The chain couples TRBV27 to TRBJ1-1; TRBD1 might be the D (5 bases). Trimming left V 3 bases short and J 4 bases short, with 12 bases between. From germline, CDR1 is MNHEY and CDR2 SMNVEV (reference sequence). There are 14 residues in the CDR3. CDR3 sequence reads: CASSLGQASTEAFF. CDR3 nucleotide sequence: TGTGCCAGCAGTTTGGGGCAGGCTTCCACTGAAGCTTTCTTT.

The V call is TRBV27, the J call TRBJ2-1; no definite D call. Trimming shortened V by 3 bases and J by 6 bases, and 9 bases separated the two germline ends. CDR3 length: 13 amino acids. From germline, CDR1 is MNHEY and CDR2 SMNVEV (reference sequence). The CDR3 region has the DNA TGTGCCAGCAGTTTTGGGCCGAGCAATGAGCAGTTCTTC. Translated: CASSFGPSNEQFF.

The genes are TRBV3-1 (or the pseudogene TRBV3-2) and TRBJ2-2, with D possibly matching TRBD2 (5 bases). CDR3 length: 16 amino acids. CDR1 and CDR2 (germline): LGHDT, YNNKEL (reference sequence). V lost 4 bases, J lost 4 bases, and 16 bases lay in between. CDR3 DNA sequence: TGTGCCAGCAGCCCATGGGTCGAACTAGGCACCGGGGAGCTGTTTTTT. Its protein product is CASSPWVELGTGELFF.

The chain combines TRBV5-1 with TRBJ2-2, with 14 positions matching TRBD2. Germline CDR1 is SGHRS and CDR2 is YFSETQ. This CDR3 region has 17 residues. Germline trimming cut 4 bases from V and 9 bases from J; bases unmatched to any gene: 11. The CDR3 DNA follows: TGCGCCAGCAGCGACGGACTAGCGGGGGGCTTGGTCCGGGAGCTGTTTTTT. The encoded protein is CASSDGLAGGLVRELFF.

The rearrangement joins TRBV19 to TRBJ1-1, with D tentatively TRBD1 (5 bases). The CDR3 runs to 13 residues. Trimming removed 5 bases at V and 5 bases at J, with 12 bases between. Germline values: CDR1 LNHDA, CDR2 SQIVND (reference sequence). CDR3 amino acids: CASSWAGRTEAFF. In DNA form, the CDR3 reads TGTGCCAGTAGTTGGGCAGGGAGGACTGAAGCTTTCTTT. Supplemented by reference TRBV19 and TRBJ1-1, the full variable domain reads DGGITQSPKYLFRKEGQNVTLSCEQNLNHDAMYWYRQDPGQGLRLIYYSQIVNDFQKGDIAEGYSVSREKKESFPLTVTSAQKNPTAFYLCASSWAGRTEAFFGQGTRLTVV.

The chain joins TRBV7-9 to TRBJ1-2; possibly TRBD1 for D (5 bases). Trimming stripped 0 bases from V and 3 bases from J, with 11 bases between. CDR3 length equals 15 residues. Germline assignment: CDR1 SEHNR and CDR2 FQNEAQ (reference sequence). The CDR3 sequence is CASSLAGGSYYGYTF. The CDR3, as DNA: TGTGCCAGCAGCTTAGCTGGGGGGAGTTACTATGGCTACACCTTC.

V and J are TRBV18 and TRBJ2-3; weak D call: TRBD2 (5 bases). Looked up from germline, CDR1 is KGHSH and CDR2 is LQKENI. V lost 5 bases and J 0 bases, leaving 9 bases between the germline ends. The CDR3 covers 14 residues. The CDR3 loop is CASSTRTSTDTQYF. CDR3 DNA: TGTGCCAGCTCAACTAGGACTAGCACAGATACGCAGTATTTT. The whole variable domain, remainder taken from reference TRBV18 and TRBJ2-3, is NAGVMQNPRHLVRRRGQEARLRCSPMKGHSHVYWYRQLPEEGLKFMVYLQKENIIDESGMPKERFSAEFPKEGPSILRIQQVVRGDSAAYFCASSTRTSTDTQYFGPGTRLTVL.

The rearrangement joins TRBV6-5 to TRBJ2-7, with 13 bases that match TRBD2. CDR3 length equals 16 residues. The trim removed 4 bases at V and 3 bases at J, leaving 6 bases unmatched. Germline CDR1 and CDR2: MNHEY and SVGAGI. This CDR3 is CASSSIRTSGSYEQYF. CDR3 nucleotides: TGTGCCAGCAGTTCCATACGGACTAGCGGGAGCTACGAGCAGTACTTC.

The chain links TRBV18 to TRBJ1-1; TRBD1 matches 7 bases. Germline V gene lookup returns CDR1 KGHSH and CDR2 LQKENI. This CDR3 spans 14 amino acids. V shed 5 bases and J 5 bases; nucleotides not matched to a gene: 8. The CDR3 region is CASSLTGSLTEAFF. The CDR3 nucleotides are TGTGCCAGCTCATTGACAGGGAGTCTAACTGAAGCTTTCTTT.

This clone was seen a single time. The rearrangement joins TRBV19 to TRBJ1-1; the match to TRBD1 covers 10 bases. CDR1 LNHDA and CDR2 SQIVND come from the germline V gene (reference sequence). The CDR3 contains 13 residues. The J segment lost 6 bases and the V segment lost 6 bases, leaving 4 bases of the junction unmatched. The CDR3 is CASRWDRGSEAFF. The CDR3 DNA reads as TGTGCCAGTAGGTGGGACAGGGGATCTGAAGCTTTCTTT.

The table lists this clone with a count of one. This sequence joins TRBV4-1 and TRBJ1-3, with D perhaps TRBD1 (5 bases). The V gene's germline CDR1 is MGHRA and CDR2 YSYEKL. V gave up 1 base and J gave up 2 bases, with 12 bases separating them. This CDR3 is 16 amino acids long. In DNA, the CDR3 is TGCGCCAGCAGCCAAGTTTGGGGCGCGACTGGAAACACCATATATTTT. This encodes CASSQVWGATGNTIYF.

This clone was found a few times. The chain carries TRBV7-2 and TRBJ1-1; TRBD1 matches 8 bases. The CDR3 contains 14 residues. Germline V lookup: CDR1 SGHTA, CDR2 FQGNSA. J was trimmed by 4 bases and V by 1 base; bases with no gene match: 2. The CDR3 DNA sequence: TGTGCCAGCAGCTTAGACAGGGGGACCACTGAAGCTTTCTTT. Translation gives CASSLDRGTTEAFF. Based on the CDR3 plus reference TRBV7-2 and TRBJ1-1, the full variable domain is GAGVSQSPSNKVTEKGKDVELRCDPISGHTALYWYRQSLGQGLEFLIYFQGNSAPDKSGLPSDRFSAERTGGSVSTLTIQRTQQEDSAVYLCASSLDRGTTEAFFGQGTRLTVV.

The chain carries TRBV28 and TRBJ2-1; D is unresolved. Looked up from germline, CDR1 is MDHEN and CDR2 is SYDVKM. V was shortened by 3 bases and J by 5 bases, with 14 bases between the two germline ends. CDR3 length: 15 amino acids. The CDR3 nucleotides are TGTGCCAGCAGTTTTAATAGAGGATCCAACAATGAGCAGTTCTTC. Translating gives CASSFNRGSNNEQFF.

In this sample, this clone turned up once. The rearrangement joins TRBV3-1 (or the pseudogene TRBV3-2) to TRBJ2-1; possibly TRBD2 for D (6 bases). The CDR3 loop spans 12 amino acids. In germline, CDR1 is LGHDT, CDR2 YNNKEL (reference sequence). Trimming cost V 3 bases and J 10 bases, with 10 bases left between them. CDR3 coding DNA: TGTGCCAGCAGCCACAGGGAGGACGAGCAGTTCTTC. This translates into CASSHREDEQFF.

This chain joins TRBV21-1 and TRBJ1-1. TRBV21-1 is shown as a pseudogene. The CDR3 is 17 amino acids. In DNA, the CDR3 is TGTGCCAGCAGCAAAGGGGTTAGTGAGGGCGAGAACACTGAAGCTTTCTTT. Translation: CASSKGVSEGENTEAFF.

The V gene is TRBV30, the J gene TRBJ1-2; perhaps TRBD1 as D (5 bases). Deletions cut 0 bases from V and 8 bases from J, with 19 bases between. The CDR3 totals 15 residues. Germline V gene sequence: CDR1 GTSNPN, CDR2 SVGIG (reference sequence). The CDR3 protein is CAWSVGGDGFGGYTF. CDR3 nucleotides: TGTGCCTGGAGTGTAGGAGGGGACGGGTTCGGAGGCTACACCTTC.

The chain recombines TRBV27 with TRBJ1-1, with 10 nucleotides matching TRBD1. CDR3 size: 15 residues. From germline, CDR1 is MNHEY and CDR2 SMNVEV (reference sequence). Trimming removed 5 bases from V and 3 bases from J; junction bases left unmatched: 6. CDR3 protein: CASSPRTGGHTEAFF. The CDR3 DNA is TGTGCCAGCAGTCCAAGGACAGGGGGACACACTGAAGCTTTCTTT.

The V call is TRBV30, the J call TRBJ1-5; 8 bases align to TRBD1. The CDR3 has 15 amino acids. The junction had 8 bases not matched to a gene; V was cut back by 5 bases and J by 2 bases. The germline gives CDR1 GTSNPN, CDR2 SVGIG (reference sequence). CDR3 sequence reads: CAWETGGYGNQPQHF. The CDR3 region has the DNA TGTGCCTGGGAAACAGGGGGTTATGGCAATCAGCCCCAGCATTTT.

The chain combines TRBV5-4 with TRBJ2-3; TRBD2 aligns across 11 bases. With 2 bases clipped from V and 11 bases from J, the junction kept 10 bases outside the gene matches. Germline V gives CDR1 SGHNT, CDR2 YYREEE (reference sequence). The CDR3 sequence is 15 residues long. Here the CDR3 DNA reads TGTGCCAGCAGCTTTCTAGCGGGGGGCCCCAGTGGGCAGTATTTT. The encoded protein is CASSFLAGGPSGQYF. Full variable domain (rest looked up from reference TRBV5-4 and TRBJ2-3): ETGVTQSPTHLIKTRGQQVTLRCSSQSGHNTVSWYQQALGQGPQFIFQYYREEENGRGNFPPRFSGLQFPNYSSELNVNALELDDSALYLCASSFLAGGPSGQYFGPGTRLTVL.